Presented here are 7 T cell receptor beta chains from one specimen sequenced in a study of human T cells and chemical hapten exposure. Using its own MiXCR run on the RACE reads, TCRdb lists one record per CDR3 protein. In the table there are about 82,000 distinct CDR3 sequences, about an eighth of which are singletons. The time point is: patch test 3, about 24 weeks after DPC sensitization. Treatment defined: therapeutic diphenylcyclopropenone sensitization with weekly scalp DPC. The sample was whole blood, taken in connection with sensitization to the hapten diphenylcyclopropenone (DPC). The origin of the receptors is a woman in her fifties or sixties with alopecia areata. Some clones in this sample may be carry-over from other donors' samples.

This clonotype was counted ten times or more. In nucleotides, the CDR3 is TGCAGTGCTAGAGTTCAGGGGCTAGGCACTGAAGCTTTCTTT. Protein sequence: CSARVQGLGTEAFF. V gene TRBV20-1 combines with J gene TRBJ1-1; tentatively, D is TRBD1 (6 bases). Germline CDR1 is DFQATT and CDR2 is SNEGSKA (reference sequence). The CDR3 sequence is 14 residues long. Between the trimmed V and J ends, which lost 1 base and 4 bases, there was a span of 13 bases.

This clonotype was counted many times. The chain is built from TRBV14 and TRBJ2-7, with D hard to call. Germline CDR1 and CDR2: SGHDN and FVKESK. This CDR3 contains 16 residues. Trimming stripped 0 bases from V and 1 base from J, with 13 bases between. The CDR3 sequence is CASSQDETIASYEQYF. The CDR3 nucleotides are TGTGCCAGCAGCCAAGACGAGACAATCGCTTCCTACGAGCAGTACTTC.

V gene TRBV6-5 combines with J gene TRBJ2-5; D is uncertain. Germline CDR1 and CDR2: MNHEY and SVGAGI. The CDR3 is 15 residues long. Trimming removed 5 bases from V and 3 bases from J, with 16 bases in between. CDR3 protein: CASSPHQDTKETQYF. The DNA for the CDR3 is TGTGCCAGCAGTCCCCACCAAGACACCAAAGAGACCCAGTACTTC.

This clonotype came up many times. This chain links TRBV20-1 with TRBJ2-3; D call uncertain. CDR1 is DFQATT, CDR2 SNEGSKA, per germline (reference sequence). V lost 0 bases, J lost 6 bases, and 10 bases lay in between. This CDR3 is 13 amino acids long. CDR3 in amino acids: CSARDALRDTQYF. In DNA form, the CDR3 reads TGCAGTGCTAGAGATGCCCTTAGGGATACGCAGTATTTT.

This clonotype was found many times. The CDR3 region is CASATSGSTDTQYF. The DNA of the CDR3 is TGTGCCAGCGCGACTAGCGGTAGCACAGATACGCAGTATTTT. This sequence joins TRBV2 and TRBJ2-3, with TRBD2 matching 9 bases. V dropped 8 bases and J dropped 0; count of bases not matched to a gene: 3. Per the germline V gene, CDR1 is SNHLY and CDR2 is FYNNEI. The length of the CDR3 is 14 residues. The entire variable domain, with the rest obtained from reference TRBV2 and TRBJ2-3, is as follows: EPEVTQTPSHQVTQMGQEVILRCVPISNHLYFYWYRQILGQKVEFLVSFYNNEISEKSEIFDDQFSVERPDGSNFTLKIRSTKLEDSAMYFCASATSGSTDTQYFGPGTRLTVL.

This clonotype appeared many times. The rearrangement joins TRBV6-5 to TRBJ2-7; TRBD2 aligns across 8 bases. V lost 5 bases, J lost 2 bases, and 14 bases stayed unmatched. CDR3 length: 17 amino acids. Germline CDR1 reads MNHEY; CDR2 reads SVGAGI. CDR3 amino acids: CASSPRSVSGTPYEQYF. CDR3 coding DNA: TGTGCCAGCAGTCCCCGGAGTGTTAGCGGGACTCCCTACGAGCAGTACTTC.

Ten or more counts support this clonotype. The rearrangement uses TRBV29-1 and TRBJ2-3; TRBD1 aligns across 10 bases. V dropped 6 bases and J dropped 7; count of bases not matched to a gene: 16. CDR1 SQVTM and CDR2 ANQGSEA come from the germline V gene. The CDR3 has 16 residues. The CDR3 reads CSVPTLDRGLTNTQYF. As DNA, the CDR3 is TGCAGCGTCCCCACTCTCGACAGGGGGCTAACGAATACGCAGTATTTT.